Listed below are T cell receptor beta chains from one sample, sequenced in a study of CD8+CD57+ T cells in acquired aplastic anemia. TCRdb analysed the reads with MiXCR anew, one entry per CDR3 protein. The table records hundreds of thousands of distinct CDR3 sequences, approximately 70% of them present only once. The sample comprised sorted CD4+, CD8+, or CD8+CD57+ T cells (not recorded which) from PBMCs. The receptors derive from a human donor in good health, serving as a control. Both conserved end residues are part of each CDR3. A D gene is named only where the DNA matches it firmly. For some rows the clone size is stated as once, few or many, or as a class when expanded; others skip it.

j_gene	len	d_gene	v_gene	abundance	CDR3nt	CDR3aa
TRBJ1-2	13	-	TRBV12-3/TRBV12-4	-	TGTGCCAGCAATCCCTCCTTGGGGAATGGCTACACCTTC	CASNPSLGNGYTF
TRBJ1-2	14	-	TRBV2	-	TGTGCCAGCAGTGTTTTAGCAGAGACGGAGGGCTACACCTTC	CASSVLAETEGYTF
TRBJ1-1	12	TRBD1	TRBV16	few	TGTGCCAGCAGCCGCACCGGGACAGCTTCGGATTTT	CASSRTGTASDF
TRBJ2-7	14	-	TRBV7-9	-	TGTGCCAGCAGCTCGCTGACAGGATTAAAGTACTTCGGGTTC	CASSSLTGLKYFGF
TRBJ2-1	17	TRBD2	TRBV7-3	-	TGTGCCAGCAGCTTAACCGGTGGACTAGCGGGGGGCAATGAGCAGTTCTTC	CASSLTGGLAGGNEQFF
TRBJ2-7	12	-	TRBV24-1	-	TGTGCCACCACCTTCCGACGCGACGAGCAGTACTTC	CATTFRRDEQYF
TRBJ2-3	14	-	TRBV7-7	medium-sized	TGTGCCAGCAGCCTGGGTTCCCGCACAGATACGCAGTATTTT	CASSLGSRTDTQYF
TRBJ1-1	11	-	TRBV2	few	TGTGCCAGCAGTGAAGCTAGGAAAGCTTTCTTT	CASSEARKAFF
TRBJ2-2	17	-	TRBV10-3	many	TGTGCCATCAGTATATCGGGGGACCCGGCGAACACCGGGGAGCTGTTTTTT	CAISISGDPANTGELFF
TRBJ1-2	14	-	TRBV12-3/TRBV12-4	-	TGTGCCAGCAGGTACCCACAGAATATCTATGGCTACACCTTC	CASRYPQNIYGYTF
TRBJ2-3	14	TRBD2	TRBV29-1	-	TGCAGCGCTGGTCAAGGACTAGCGGGGGCTACGCAGTATTTT	CSAGQGLAGATQYF
TRBJ2-1	13	-	TRBV6-4	-	TGTGCCAGCAGTATTCGGGACAACAATGAGCAGTTCTTC	CASSIRDNNEQFF
TRBJ1-1	14	TRBD1	TRBV19	many	TGTGCCAGTAGTCTCCTAGACAGGGACCCTGAAGCTTTCTTT	CASSLLDRDPEAFF
TRBJ2-1	14	-	TRBV20-1	-	TGCAGTGCTAGACTTCAGGAAAGGTATAATGAGCAGTTCTTC	CSARLQERYNEQFF
TRBJ2-3	14	TRBD2	TRBV7-2	-	TGTGCCAGCAGCTCGGGACTAGTTGGGGATACGCAGTATTTT	CASSSGLVGDTQYF
TRBJ2-5	14	TRBD2	TRBV20-1	many	TGCAGTGCGAGGACTAGCGGGAACCAAGAGACCCAGTACTTC	CSARTSGNQETQYF
TRBJ2-3	15	-	TRBV7-2	once	TGTGCCAGCAGCCTTGGGATCAATCAGCCCCAGCATTTTTATTTT	CASSLGINQPQHFYF
TRBJ1-6	15	-	TRBV5-1	-	TGTGCCAGCAGCGTGACGGGCTCCTATAATTCGCCCCTCCACTTT	CASSVTGSYNSPLHF
TRBJ1-5	17	TRBD1	TRBV20-1	-	TGCAGTGCTAATAACGCAGGGGGCGGTAGAAGCAATCAGCCCCAGCATTTT	CSANNAGGGRSNQPQHF
TRBJ1-3	12	-	TRBV19	few	TGTGCCAGTAGTATCCCTGGAAACACCATATATTTT	CASSIPGNTIYF
TRBJ1-2	15	-	TRBV2	once	TGTGCCAGCAGTGGGGCCCTAAGGCCTCGACATGGCTACACCTTC	CASSGALRPRHGYTF
TRBJ1-2	13	TRBD1	TRBV12-3/TRBV12-4	-	TGTGCCAGCAGTTTCCGGGACAGGGGCCGCTACACCTTC	CASSFRDRGRYTF
TRBJ1-2	17	TRBD1	TRBV7-2	-	TGCGCCAGCAGCTTGTCCCATAACCGGAGACAGGGACGCGGCTACACCTTC	CASSLSHNRRQGRGYTF
TRBJ2-2	16	TRBD2	TRBV7-2	once	TGTGCCAGCAGCATTCTAGCGGGGGGTGGTTCCGGGGAGCTGTTTTTT	CASSILAGGGSGELFF
TRBJ2-5	14	-	TRBV30	many	TGTGCCTGGAGTGTCGCGGGTTTAGGAGAGACCCAGTACTTC	CAWSVAGLGETQYF